A selection of T cell receptor beta chains follows, all from one sample in a study of blood T cells in healthy people across ages. TCRdb fed the 5' RACE reads into MiXCR, producing one record per CDR3 protein. The table lists around 400,000 distinct CDR3 sequences, more than 45% of them singletons. Sequencing was performed on blood. These receptors were obtained from a man aged 55 to 70 in good health. CDR3s include the opening cysteine and the closing phenylalanine or tryptophan. D genes are given only for firm matches. Expanded clones get a size class; other rows say once, few or many, or leave the size out.

clone size	CDR3 length	D gene	V gene	J gene	CDR3 protein	CDR3 DNA
few	12	NA	TRBV29-1	TRBJ1-2	CSVRLVDYGYTF	TGCAGCGTCCGGCTCGTGGATTATGGCTACACCTTC
NA	14	TRBD2	TRBV11-2	TRBJ2-7	CASGVRLAGDEQYF	TGTGCTAGCGGGGTAAGACTAGCGGGGGACGAGCAGTACTTC
NA	14	TRBD1	TRBV6-5	TRBJ2-1	CASRNNRGGDEQFF	TGTGCCAGCAGGAATAACAGGGGTGGCGATGAGCAGTTCTTC
NA	14	NA	TRBV18	TRBJ2-1	CASLQTGLGDEQFF	TGTGCCAGCCTTCAGACAGGTTTGGGGGACGAGCAGTTCTTC
NA	14	NA	TRBV5-1	TRBJ1-6	CASSLRDGSEAPHF	TGCGCCAGCAGCTTACGAGACGGCTCGGAGGCCCCCCACTTT
NA	13	TRBD2	TRBV29-1	TRBJ2-1	CLAGGPFYNEQFF	TGCCTAGCGGGGGGGCCTTTCTACAATGAGCAGTTCTTC
many	13	NA	TRBV10-2	TRBJ2-7	CASSDSGLYEQYF	TGCGCCAGCAGCGACAGCGGTCTCTACGAGCAGTACTTC
NA	12	NA	TRBV11-2	TRBJ2-7	CASSRLLGEQYF	TGTGCCAGCAGTCGTCTTTTGGGCGAGCAGTACTTC
many	13	NA	TRBV7-6	TRBJ2-7	CASSLGLAYEQYF	TGTGCCAGCAGCTTAGGTCTTGCATACGAGCAGTACTTC
NA	10	NA	TRBV20-1	TRBJ1-5	CSVGTQPQHF	TGCAGTGTTGGAACTCAGCCCCAGCATTTT